This T cell receptor beta chain was captured in a study of cytotoxic CD8 clonotypes in ibrutinib-treated CLL. At the level of the study: Investigators reported 25 or so partial and 2 complete responses; after median around 63 months, about 15 patients remained remitted and approximately twelve progressed.

Frozen PBMC stocks contributed 2 to 2.5 micrograms of genomic DNA to the TCR beta libraries. The CDR3 loop spans 17 amino acids. General study points: At the start, clonality exceeded age-matched healthy donors and followed circulating CD8+ T-cell counts.

A note on this clone: Its specificity is not known.

TCRdb's table, derived via immunoSEQ multiplex PCR, lists solely in-frame clones and lacks some. Here the sample spans tens of thousands of clones, about 76% being singletons. The chain has TRBV21-1 and TRBJ2-7; TRBD2 was called by the table and not checked on the DNA. TRBV21-1 is listed as a pseudogene. This clonotype originated in a human donor with chronic lymphocytic leukemia. The sample here was PBMCs, taken after 12 months of ibrutinib treatment. The CDR3 region has the DNA TGTGCCAGCAGCAAGGGCCCGGGGGGGGCCACCTCCTACGAGCAGTACTTC. This encodes CASSKGPGGATSYEQYF.